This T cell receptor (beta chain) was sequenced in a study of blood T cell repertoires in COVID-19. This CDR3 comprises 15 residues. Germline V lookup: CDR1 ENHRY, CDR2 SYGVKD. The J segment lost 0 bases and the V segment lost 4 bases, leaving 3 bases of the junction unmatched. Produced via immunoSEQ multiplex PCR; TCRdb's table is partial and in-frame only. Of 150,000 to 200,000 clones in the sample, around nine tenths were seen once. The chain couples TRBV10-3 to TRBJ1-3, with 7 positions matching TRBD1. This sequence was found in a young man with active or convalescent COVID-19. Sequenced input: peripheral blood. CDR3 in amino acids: CAISAQGGSGNTIYF. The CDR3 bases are TGTGCCATCAGTGCCCAGGGGGGCTCTGGAAACACCATATATTTT.